This T cell receptor (beta chain) derives from a study of T-cell memory formation after mild COVID-19. Whole-study results and caveats: CD4+ clones that contracted lay mainly in CM and EM; CD8+ ones lay in EMRA. A subset of responding clones appeared in pre-infection memory, suggesting cross-reactive memory joined.

This clonotype was seen many times. The target antigen is unknown. MiXCR was run by TCRdb on the 5' RACE reads, yielding one entry per CDR3 protein. Among 200,000 or so distinct CDR3 sequences, 9% to 10% were seen once, and the ten largest hold 3% to 4%. V was trimmed by 7 bases and J by 10 bases, leaving 14 bases between them. CDR1 is MDHEN and CDR2 is SYDVKM in the germline V gene. The CDR3 covers 12 residues. The source of this sequence is a young man who had mild COVID-19 (a few samples of this study predate the infection). Cell type and time point are not known. Input material: PBMCs or a T cell subset sorted from them (not recorded which). The chain recombines TRBV28 with TRBJ2-1, with D unclear. This CDR3 is CASTTAISEQFF. As DNA, the CDR3 is TGTGCCAGCACCACCGCAATAAGCGAGCAGTTCTTC.